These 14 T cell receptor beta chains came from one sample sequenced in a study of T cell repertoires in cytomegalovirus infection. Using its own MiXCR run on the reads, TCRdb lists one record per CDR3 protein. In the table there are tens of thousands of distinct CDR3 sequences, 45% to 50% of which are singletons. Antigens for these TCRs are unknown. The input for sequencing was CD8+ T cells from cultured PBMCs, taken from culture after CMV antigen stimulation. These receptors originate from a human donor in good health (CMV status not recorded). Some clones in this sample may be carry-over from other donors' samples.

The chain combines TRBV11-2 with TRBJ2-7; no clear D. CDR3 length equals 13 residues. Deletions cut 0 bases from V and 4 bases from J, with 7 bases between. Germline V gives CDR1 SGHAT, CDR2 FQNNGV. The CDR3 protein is CASSLDDGYEQYF. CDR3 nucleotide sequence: TGTGCCAGCAGCTTAGACGACGGTTACGAGCAGTACTTC.

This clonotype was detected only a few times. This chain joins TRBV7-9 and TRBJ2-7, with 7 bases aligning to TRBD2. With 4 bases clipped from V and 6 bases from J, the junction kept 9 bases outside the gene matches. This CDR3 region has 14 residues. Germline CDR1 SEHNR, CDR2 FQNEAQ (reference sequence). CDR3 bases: TGTGCCAGCAGCTCCCGGACTAGGCCCTCCGAGCAGTACTTC. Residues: CASSSRTRPSEQYF.

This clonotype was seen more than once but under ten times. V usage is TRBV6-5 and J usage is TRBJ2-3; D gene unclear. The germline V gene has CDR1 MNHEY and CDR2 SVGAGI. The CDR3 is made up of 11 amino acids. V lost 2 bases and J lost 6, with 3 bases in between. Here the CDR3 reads CASSYSDTQYF. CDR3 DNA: TGTGCCAGCAGTTACAGTGATACGCAGTATTTT.

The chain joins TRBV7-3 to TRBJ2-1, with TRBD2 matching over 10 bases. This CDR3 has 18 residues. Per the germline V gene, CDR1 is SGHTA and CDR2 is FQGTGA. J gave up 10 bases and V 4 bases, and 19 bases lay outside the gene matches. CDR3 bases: TGTGCCAGCAGCTCATCCGGAAGGGGAGCGGGGGGGGCCTCGGAGCAGTTCTTC. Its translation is CASSSSGRGAGGASEQFF.

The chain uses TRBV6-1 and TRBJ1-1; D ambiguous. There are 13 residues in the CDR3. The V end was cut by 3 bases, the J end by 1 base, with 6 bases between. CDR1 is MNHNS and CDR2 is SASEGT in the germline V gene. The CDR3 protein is CASSDRGNTEAFF. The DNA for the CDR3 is TGTGCCAGCAGTGATCGGGGGAACACTGAAGCTTTCTTT.

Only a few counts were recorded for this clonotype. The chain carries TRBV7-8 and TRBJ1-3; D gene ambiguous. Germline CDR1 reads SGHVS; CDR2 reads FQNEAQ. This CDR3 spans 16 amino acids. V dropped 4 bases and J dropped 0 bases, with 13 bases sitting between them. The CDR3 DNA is TGTGCCAGCAGCTCGGAACCGCTGAGCTCTGGAAACACCATATATTTT. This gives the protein CASSSEPLSSGNTIYF.

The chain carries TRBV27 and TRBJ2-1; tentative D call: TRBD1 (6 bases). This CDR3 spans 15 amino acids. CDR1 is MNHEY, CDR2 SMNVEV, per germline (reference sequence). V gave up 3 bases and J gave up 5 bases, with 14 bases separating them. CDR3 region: CASSLARGGNNEQFF. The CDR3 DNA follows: TGTGCCAGCAGTTTGGCCCGAGGGGGAAACAATGAGCAGTTCTTC.

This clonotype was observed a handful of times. The DNA for the CDR3 is TGTGCCAGTAGTAGCGACGGCCCCATCCAAGAGACCCAGTACTTC. This encodes CASSSDGPIQETQYF. The chain uses TRBV19 and TRBJ2-5, with D hard to call. Germline CDR1 is LNHDA and CDR2 is SQIVND (reference sequence). V lost 4 bases, J lost 1 base, and 13 bases lay in between. The CDR3 is 15 residues long.

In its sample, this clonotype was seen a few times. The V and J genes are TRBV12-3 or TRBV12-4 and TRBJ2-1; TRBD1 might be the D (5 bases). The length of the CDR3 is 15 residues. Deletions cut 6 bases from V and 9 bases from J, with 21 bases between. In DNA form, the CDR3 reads TGTGCCAGCAGCCCCCGGTCCAGGCAAAGGGGTGAGCAGTTCTTC. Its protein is CASSPRSRQRGEQFF.

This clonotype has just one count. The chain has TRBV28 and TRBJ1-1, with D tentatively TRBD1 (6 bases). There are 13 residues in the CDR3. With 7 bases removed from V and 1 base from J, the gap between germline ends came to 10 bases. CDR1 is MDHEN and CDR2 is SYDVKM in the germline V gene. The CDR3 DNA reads TGTGCCAGCAAGGGACAAACGAACACTGAAGCTTTCTTT. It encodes CASKGQTNTEAFF.

The CDR3 loop is CATLVGRGSEAFF. CDR3 in DNA: TGTGCCACCCTAGTTGGCAGGGGCTCTGAAGCTTTCTTT. The chain combines TRBV28 with TRBJ1-1, with D possibly TRBD1 on 6 matching bases. The length of the CDR3 is 13 residues. Germline CDR1 reads MDHEN; CDR2 reads SYDVKM. Trimming removed 10 bases from V and 6 bases from J, with 18 bases in between.

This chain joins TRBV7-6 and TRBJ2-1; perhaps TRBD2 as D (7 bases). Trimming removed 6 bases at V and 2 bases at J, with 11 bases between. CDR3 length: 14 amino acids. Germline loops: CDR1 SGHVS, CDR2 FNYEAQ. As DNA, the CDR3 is TGTGCCAGCAGTGAAGGGGGGGCCTACAATGAGCAGTTCTTC. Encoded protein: CASSEGGAYNEQFF.

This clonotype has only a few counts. The DNA of the CDR3 is TGTGCCAGCAAAGGTCTAGCGACAGATCATGAGCAGTTCTTC. Its protein is CASKGLATDHEQFF. The J gene is TRBJ2-1, the V gene TRBV2; tentatively, D is TRBD2 (6 bases). The V end was cut by 7 bases, the J end by 8 bases, with 18 bases between. This CDR3 comprises 14 residues. Germline CDR1 and CDR2: SNHLY and FYNNEI.

This CDR3 reads CASSPGTKPYNEQFF. In nucleotides, the CDR3 is TGTGCCAGCAGCCCAGGGACGAAACCGTACAATGAGCAGTTCTTC. The genes are TRBV7-8 and TRBJ2-1; D is perhaps TRBD1 or TRBD2 (5 bases each). Between the trimmed V and J ends, which lost 5 bases and 4 bases, there was a span of 15 bases. CDR3 length equals 15 residues. Germline-derived CDR1 and CDR2 are SGHVS and FQNEAQ.